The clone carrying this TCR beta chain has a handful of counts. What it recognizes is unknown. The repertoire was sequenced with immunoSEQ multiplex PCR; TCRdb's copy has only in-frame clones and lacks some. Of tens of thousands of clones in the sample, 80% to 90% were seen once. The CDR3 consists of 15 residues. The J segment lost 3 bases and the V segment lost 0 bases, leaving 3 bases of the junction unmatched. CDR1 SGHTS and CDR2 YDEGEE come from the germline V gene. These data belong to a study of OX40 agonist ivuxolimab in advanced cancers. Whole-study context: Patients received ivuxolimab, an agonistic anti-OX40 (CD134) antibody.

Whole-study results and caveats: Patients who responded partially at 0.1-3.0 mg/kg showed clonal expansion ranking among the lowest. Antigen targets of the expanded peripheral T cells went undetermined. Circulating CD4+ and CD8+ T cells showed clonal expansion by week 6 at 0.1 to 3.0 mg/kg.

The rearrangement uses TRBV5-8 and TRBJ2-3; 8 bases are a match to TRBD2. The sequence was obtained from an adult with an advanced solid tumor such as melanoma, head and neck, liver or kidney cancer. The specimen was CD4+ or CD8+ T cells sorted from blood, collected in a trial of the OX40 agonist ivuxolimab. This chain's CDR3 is CASSLGSGGTDTQYF. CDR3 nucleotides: TGTGCCAGCAGCTTGGGGTCGGGGGGGACAGATACGCAGTATTTT.